A single sample is the source of the 11 T cell receptor beta chains below, sequenced in a study of cytomegalovirus exposure and HLA in healthy donors (dated by TCRdb to 2017 to 2019). Library method: the immunoSEQ multiplex PCR assay. For the multiplex PCR, a mixture combining 60 forward primers for TCR Vbeta segments and 13 reverse primers for TCR Jbeta segments was used. TCRdb's version of the immuneACCESS table is confined to in-frame rearrangements and falls short of the full clone set. An unresolved V gene accounts for under half of the shortfall where checked; the remainder is of unknown origin. This sample gives 180,000 or so clones in total; 76% of them show up just once. Jointly, the top ten make up about 2.5% of the sample. The sequencing input was PBMCs. These receptors were collected from a woman aged 25 to 39 in good health and CMV-seropositive.

The genes are TRBV7-9 and TRBJ1-6; D not resolved. The CDR3 is 13 amino acids. Germline CDR1 reads SEHNR; CDR2 reads FQNEAQ (reference sequence). V shed 1 base and J shed 10 bases, with 8 bases lying between them. CDR3 DNA: TGTGCCAGCAGCTTAGGGCTGGGCTCACCCCTCCACTTT. The encoded protein is CASSLGLGSPLHF.

The chain is built from TRBV30 and TRBJ2-2; weak D call: TRBD2 (6 bases). Germline-derived CDR1 and CDR2 are GTSNPN and SVGIG (reference sequence). V dropped 0 bases and J dropped 11 bases, with 19 bases sitting between them. CDR3 length equals 15 residues. The CDR3 region is CAWSVMAGDSAELFF. CDR3 sequence (DNA): TGTGCCTGGAGTGTAATGGCCGGGGACTCAGCCGAGCTGTTTTTT. The full variable domain, completed using reference TRBV30 and TRBJ2-2, is SQTIHQWPATLVQPVGSPLSLECTVEGTSNPNLYWYRQAAGRGLQLLFYSVGIGQISSEVPQNLSASRPQDRQFILSSKKLLLSDSGFYLCAWSVMAGDSAELFFGEGSRLTVL.

The V gene is TRBV6-1, the J gene TRBJ1-1; no reliable D call. CDR1 is MNHNS, CDR2 SASEGT, per germline. V gave up 11 bases and J gave up 3 bases, with 13 bases separating them. The CDR3 loop spans 12 amino acids. CDR3 nucleotides: TGTGCCTCCTCTCGGGGAGACACTGAAGCTTTCTTT. This codes for CASSRGDTEAFF.

The chain joins TRBV11-3 to TRBJ2-4; D is unclear. This CDR3 comprises 16 residues. Trimming took 2 bases from V and 3 from J, leaving 14 bases between them. Germline V CDR1 and CDR2: SGHNT, YENEEA. The CDR3 protein is CASSLFLRGVKNIQYF. CDR3 bases: TGTGCCAGCAGCTTATTTTTGAGAGGAGTCAAAAACATTCAGTACTTC. The entire variable domain, with the rest obtained from reference TRBV11-3 and TRBJ2-4, is as follows: EAGVVQSPRYKIIEKKQPVAFWCNPISGHNTLYWYLQNLGQGPELLIRYENEEAVDDSQLPKDRFSAERLKGVDSTLKIQPAELGDSAVYLCASSLFLRGVKNIQYFGAGTRLSVL.

The rearrangement joins TRBV7-2 to TRBJ2-3, with D tentatively TRBD2 (7 bases). Germline CDR1 SGHTA, CDR2 FQGNSA. Trimming cost V 2 bases and J 4 bases, with 13 bases left between them. The CDR3 is 15 amino acids. The CDR3 DNA is TGTGCCAGCAGCTTACGGGGGGCCGGGGCAGATACGCAGTATTTT. It specifies CASSLRGAGADTQYF.

Worth noting for this clone: A junction boundary mismatches the germline segment, possibly from a read error. The rearrangement uses TRBV7-9 and TRBJ1-4, with TRBD1 matching 9 bases. The CDR3 has 16 amino acids. The germline gives CDR1 SEHNR, CDR2 FQNEAQ (reference sequence). The CDR3 sequence: CSSSSGQGLANEKLFF. The CDR3 DNA reads TGTTCCAGCAGCTCAGGACAGGGGCTCGCTAATGAAAAACTGTTTTTT.

The sample holds one count of this clone. The genes are TRBV6-5 and TRBJ2-7, with a weak D call TRBD2 (7 bases). In germline, CDR1 is MNHEY, CDR2 SVGAGI. The V end was cut by 0 bases, the J end by 2 bases, with 11 bases between. The CDR3 is made up of 15 amino acids. The CDR3 loop reads CASSYSGGGPYEQYF. The CDR3 nucleotides read TGTGCCAGCAGTTACTCGGGCGGGGGCCCCTACGAGCAGTACTTC.

This clone appeared a single time. The V call is TRBV19, the J call TRBJ2-5, with 7 bases matching TRBD1. The J call is uncertain, as TRBJ2-7 better fits the DNA end. There are 17 residues in the CDR3. Germline V lookup: CDR1 LNHDA, CDR2 SQIVND (reference sequence). The CDR3 region has the DNA TGTGCCAGTATCGCTGGTGGACGATTCGGGACAGCCAACGAGCAGTACTTC. Translated: CASIAGGRFGTANEQYF.

V is TRBV28 and J is TRBJ1-4; no definite D call. From germline, CDR1 is MDHEN and CDR2 SYDVKM. The length of the CDR3 is 13 residues. V dropped 9 bases and J dropped 8 bases, with 16 bases sitting between them. The CDR3 sequence is CASRGLAGEKLFF. CDR3 nucleotide sequence: TGTGCCAGTCGAGGGTTAGCTGGAGAAAAACTGTTTTTT. The variable domain in full, completed from reference TRBV28 and TRBJ1-4, reads DVKVTQSSRYLVKRTGEKVFLECVQDMDHENMFWYRQDPGLGLRLIYFSYDVKMKEKGDIPEGYSVSREKKERFSLILESASTNQTSMYLCASRGLAGEKLFFGSGTQLSVL.

This chain connects TRBV5-6 to TRBJ2-1; 8 positions agree with TRBD1. Germline V gene data show CDR1 as SGHDT and CDR2 as YYEEEE. The CDR3 contains 15 residues. Unmatched junction bases numbered 8, after V lost 0 bases and J lost 9 bases. CDR3 nucleotide sequence: TGTGCCAGCAGCTTGGCCGGCAGGGGGCGGGGTGAGCAGTTCTTC. Amino acid sequence: CASSLAGRGRGEQFF.

The rearrangement joins TRBV18 to TRBJ1-3; the D gene is possibly TRBD1 (5 bases). Germline V lookup: CDR1 KGHSH, CDR2 LQKENI. Trimming took off 2 bases at V and 0 bases at J, with 8 bases between the two ends. The CDR3 contains 15 residues. In DNA, the CDR3 is TGTGCCAGCTCACCATCGGACAACTCTGGAAACACCATATATTTT. Protein: CASSPSDNSGNTIYF.